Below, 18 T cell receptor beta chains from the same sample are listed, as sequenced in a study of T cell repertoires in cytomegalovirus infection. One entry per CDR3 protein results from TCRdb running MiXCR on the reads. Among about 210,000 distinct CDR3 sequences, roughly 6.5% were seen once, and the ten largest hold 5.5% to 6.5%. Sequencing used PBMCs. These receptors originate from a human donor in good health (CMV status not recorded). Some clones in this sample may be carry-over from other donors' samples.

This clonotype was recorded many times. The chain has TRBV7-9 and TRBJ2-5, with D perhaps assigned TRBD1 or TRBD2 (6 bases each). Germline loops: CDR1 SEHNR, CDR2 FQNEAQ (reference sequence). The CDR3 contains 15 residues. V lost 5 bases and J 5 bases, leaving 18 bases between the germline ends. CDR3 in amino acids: CASSPGASEGETQYF. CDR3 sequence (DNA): TGTGCCAGCAGCCCAGGGGCTAGCGAGGGGGAGACCCAGTACTTC.

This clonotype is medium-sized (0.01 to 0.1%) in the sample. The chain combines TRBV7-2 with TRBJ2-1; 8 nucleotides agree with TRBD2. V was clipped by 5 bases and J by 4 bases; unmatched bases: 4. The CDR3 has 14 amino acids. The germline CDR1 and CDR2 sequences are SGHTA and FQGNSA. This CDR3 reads CASSRGGGYNEQFF. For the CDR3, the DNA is TGTGCCAGCAGCCGAGGCGGGGGGTACAATGAGCAGTTCTTC.

The CDR3 DNA sequence: TGCAGTGCCCCGGACAGGGGGAGTCAGCCCCAGCATTTT. Its translation: CSAPDRGSQPQHF. The rearrangement uses TRBV20-1 and TRBJ1-5; 10 nucleotides agree with TRBD1. The germline V gene encodes CDR1 DFQATT and CDR2 SNEGSKA (reference sequence). This CDR3 is built from 13 residues. V was clipped by 6 bases and J by 6 bases; unmatched bases: 5.

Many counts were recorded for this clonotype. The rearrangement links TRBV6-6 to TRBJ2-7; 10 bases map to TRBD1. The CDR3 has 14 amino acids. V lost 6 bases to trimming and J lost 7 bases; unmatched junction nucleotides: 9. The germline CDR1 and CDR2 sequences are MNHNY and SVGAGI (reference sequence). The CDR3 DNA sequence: TGTGCCAGCAGCTACGGGACAGGGGCCGGAGAGCAGTACTTC. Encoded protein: CASSYGTGAGEQYF.

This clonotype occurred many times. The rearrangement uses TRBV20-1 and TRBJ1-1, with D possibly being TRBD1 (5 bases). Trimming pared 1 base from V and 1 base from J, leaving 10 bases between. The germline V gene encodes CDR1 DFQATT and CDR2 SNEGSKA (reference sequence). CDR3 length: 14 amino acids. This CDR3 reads CSARGGRGNTEAFF. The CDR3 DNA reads TGCAGTGCTAGAGGTGGGAGGGGGAACACTGAAGCTTTCTTT.

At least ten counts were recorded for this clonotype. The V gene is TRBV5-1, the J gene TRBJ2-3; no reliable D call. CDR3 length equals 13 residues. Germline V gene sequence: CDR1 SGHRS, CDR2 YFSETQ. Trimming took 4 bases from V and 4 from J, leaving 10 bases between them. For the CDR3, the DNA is TGCGCCAGCAGCCCCTCGATGGCAGATACGCAGTATTTT. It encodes CASSPSMADTQYF.

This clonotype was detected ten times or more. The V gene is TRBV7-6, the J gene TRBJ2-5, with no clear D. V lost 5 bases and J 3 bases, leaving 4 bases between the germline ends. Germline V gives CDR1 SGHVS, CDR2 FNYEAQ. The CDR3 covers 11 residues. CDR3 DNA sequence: TGTGCCAGCAGCCGAGAAGAGACCCAGTACTTC. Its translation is CASSREETQYF. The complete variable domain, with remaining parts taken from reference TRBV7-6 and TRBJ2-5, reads GAGVSQSPRYKVTKRGQDVALRCDPISGHVSLYWYRQALGQGPEFLTYFNYEAQQDKSGLPNDRFSAERPEGSISTLTIQRTEQRDSAMYRCASSREETQYFGPGTRLLVL.

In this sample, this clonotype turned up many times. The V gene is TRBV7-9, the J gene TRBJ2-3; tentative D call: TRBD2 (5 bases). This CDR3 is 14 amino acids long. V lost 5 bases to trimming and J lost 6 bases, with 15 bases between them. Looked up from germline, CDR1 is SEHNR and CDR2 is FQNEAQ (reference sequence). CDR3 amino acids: CASSPQNGVDTQYF. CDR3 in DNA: TGTGCCAGCAGCCCCCAAAACGGGGTGGATACGCAGTATTTT.

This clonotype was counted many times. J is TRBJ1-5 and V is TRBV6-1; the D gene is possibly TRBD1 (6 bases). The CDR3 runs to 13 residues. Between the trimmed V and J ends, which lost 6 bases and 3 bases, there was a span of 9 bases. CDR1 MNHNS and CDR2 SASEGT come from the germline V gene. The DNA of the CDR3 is TGTGCCAGCAGAGACAGGATCAATCAGCCCCAGCATTTT. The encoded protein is CASRDRINQPQHF.

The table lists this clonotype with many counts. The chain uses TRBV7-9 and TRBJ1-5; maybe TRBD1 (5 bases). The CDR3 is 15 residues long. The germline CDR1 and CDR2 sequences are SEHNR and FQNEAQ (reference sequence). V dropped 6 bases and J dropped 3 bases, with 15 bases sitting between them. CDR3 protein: CASSWGGSVNQPQHF. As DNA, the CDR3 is TGTGCCAGCAGTTGGGGGGGGAGCGTCAATCAGCCCCAGCATTTT.

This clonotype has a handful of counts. DNA of the CDR3: TGTGCCAGCAGCTTAATGGGGGGCAACTCCTACGAGCAGTACTTC. Protein: CASSLMGGNSYEQYF. The chain recombines TRBV7-3 with TRBJ2-7; either TRBD1 or TRBD2 may fit D (6 bases each). V lost 1 base to trimming and J lost 0 bases, with 10 bases between them. The CDR3 covers 15 residues. Germline lookup yields CDR1 SGHTA and CDR2 FQGTGA.

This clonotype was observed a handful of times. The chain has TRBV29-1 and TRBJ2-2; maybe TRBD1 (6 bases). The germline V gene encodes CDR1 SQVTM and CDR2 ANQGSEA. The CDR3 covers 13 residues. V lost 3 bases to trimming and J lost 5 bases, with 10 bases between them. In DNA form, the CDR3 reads TGCAGCGTTGAGCAGGGGCCGACCGGGGAGCTGTTTTTT. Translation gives CSVEQGPTGELFF.

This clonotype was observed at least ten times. The CDR3 DNA follows: TGTGCCAGCAGTCCCATTCGACAGCAAGAGACCCAGTACTTC. Protein: CASSPIRQQETQYF. The chain carries TRBV12-3 or TRBV12-4 and TRBJ2-5, with D maybe TRBD1 (5 bases). V lost 5 bases, J lost 2 bases, and 12 bases lay in between. There are 14 residues in the CDR3.

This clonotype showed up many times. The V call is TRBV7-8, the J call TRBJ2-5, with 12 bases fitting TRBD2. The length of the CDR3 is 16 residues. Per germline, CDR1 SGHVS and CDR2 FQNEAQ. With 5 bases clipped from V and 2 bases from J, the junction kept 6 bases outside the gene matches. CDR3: CASSDQLAGGQETQYF. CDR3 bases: TGTGCCAGCAGCGACCAACTAGCGGGGGGTCAAGAGACCCAGTACTTC.

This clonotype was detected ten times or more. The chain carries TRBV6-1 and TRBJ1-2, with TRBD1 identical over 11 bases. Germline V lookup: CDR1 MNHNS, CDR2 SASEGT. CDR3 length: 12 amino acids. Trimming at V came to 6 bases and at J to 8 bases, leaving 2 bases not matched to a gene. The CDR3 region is CASRRTGGGYTF. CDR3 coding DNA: TGTGCCAGCAGACGGACAGGGGGCGGCTACACCTTC.

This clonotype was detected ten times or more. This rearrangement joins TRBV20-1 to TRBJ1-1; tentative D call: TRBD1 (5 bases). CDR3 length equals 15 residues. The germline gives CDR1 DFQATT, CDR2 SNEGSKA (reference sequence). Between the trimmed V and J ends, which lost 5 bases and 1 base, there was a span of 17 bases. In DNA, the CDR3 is TGCAGTGCTGCCGAGGGGTTCGGGTGGAACACTGAAGCTTTCTTT. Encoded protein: CSAAEGFGWNTEAFF.

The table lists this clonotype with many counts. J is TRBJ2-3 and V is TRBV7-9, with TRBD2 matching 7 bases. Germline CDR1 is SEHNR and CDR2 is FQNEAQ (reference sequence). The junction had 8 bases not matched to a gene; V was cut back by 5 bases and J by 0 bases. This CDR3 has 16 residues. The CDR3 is CASSPERGLSTDTQYF. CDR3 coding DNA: TGTGCCAGCAGCCCGGAGCGGGGCCTTAGCACAGATACGCAGTATTTT.

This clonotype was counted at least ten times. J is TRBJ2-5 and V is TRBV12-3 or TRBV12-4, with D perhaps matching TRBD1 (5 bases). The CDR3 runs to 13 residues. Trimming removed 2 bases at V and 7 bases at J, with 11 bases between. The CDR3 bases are TGTGCCAGCAGTTTACCCCCTCAGGGGACCCAGTACTTC. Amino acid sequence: CASSLPPQGTQYF.